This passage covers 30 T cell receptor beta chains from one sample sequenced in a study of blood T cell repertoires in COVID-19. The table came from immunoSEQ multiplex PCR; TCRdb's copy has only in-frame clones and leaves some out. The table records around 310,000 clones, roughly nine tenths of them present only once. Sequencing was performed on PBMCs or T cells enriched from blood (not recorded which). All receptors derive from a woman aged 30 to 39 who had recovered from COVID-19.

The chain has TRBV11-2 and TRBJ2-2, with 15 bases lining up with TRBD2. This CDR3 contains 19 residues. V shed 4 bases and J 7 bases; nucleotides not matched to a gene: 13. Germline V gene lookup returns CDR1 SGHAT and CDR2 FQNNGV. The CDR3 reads CASSSLRTSGRAPIGELFF. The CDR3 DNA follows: TGTGCCAGCAGCTCCCTTAGGACTAGCGGGAGGGCCCCTATCGGGGAGCTGTTTTTT.

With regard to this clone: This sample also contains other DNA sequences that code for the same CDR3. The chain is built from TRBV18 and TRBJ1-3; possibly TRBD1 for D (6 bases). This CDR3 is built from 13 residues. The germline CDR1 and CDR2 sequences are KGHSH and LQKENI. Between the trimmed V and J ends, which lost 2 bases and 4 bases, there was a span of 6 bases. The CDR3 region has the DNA TGTGCCAGCTCACCAGGACAGGGAAACACCATATATTTT. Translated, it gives CASSPGQGNTIYF.

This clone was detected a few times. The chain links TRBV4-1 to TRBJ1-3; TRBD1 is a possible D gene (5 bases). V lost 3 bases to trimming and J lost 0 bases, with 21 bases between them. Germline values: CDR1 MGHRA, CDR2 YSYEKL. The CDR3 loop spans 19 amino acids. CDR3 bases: TGCGCCAGCAGCCATCCCCTAATGGGACTCACCACCTCTGGAAACACCATATATTTT. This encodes CASSHPLMGLTTSGNTIYF.

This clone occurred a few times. The CDR3 nucleotides are TGTGCCAGCAGCTTGGGACTAGCGGGAGTGGAGACCCAGTACTTC. Amino acid sequence: CASSLGLAGVETQYF. This rearrangement joins TRBV5-6 to TRBJ2-5, with 12 bases identical to TRBD2. Germline CDR1 is SGHDT and CDR2 is YYEEEE. The J segment lost 5 bases and the V segment lost 0 bases, leaving 2 bases of the junction unmatched. This CDR3 is built from 15 residues.

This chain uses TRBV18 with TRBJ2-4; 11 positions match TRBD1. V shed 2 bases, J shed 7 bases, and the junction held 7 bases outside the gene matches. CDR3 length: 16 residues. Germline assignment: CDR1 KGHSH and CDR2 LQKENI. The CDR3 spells CASSPRGQGGRNIQYF. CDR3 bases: TGTGCCAGCTCACCAAGGGGACAGGGGGGACGTAACATTCAGTACTTC.

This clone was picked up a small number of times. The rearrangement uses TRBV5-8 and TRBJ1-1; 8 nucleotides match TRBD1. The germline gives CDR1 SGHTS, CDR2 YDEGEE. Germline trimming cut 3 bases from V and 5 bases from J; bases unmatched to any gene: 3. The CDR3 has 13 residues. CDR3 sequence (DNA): TGTGCCAGCAGCTCCGACAGGGGAACTGAAGCTTTCTTT. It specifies CASSSDRGTEAFF.

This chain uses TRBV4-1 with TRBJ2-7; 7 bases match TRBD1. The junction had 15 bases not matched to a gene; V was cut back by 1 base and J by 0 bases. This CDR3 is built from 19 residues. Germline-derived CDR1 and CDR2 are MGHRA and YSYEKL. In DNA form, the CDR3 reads TGCGCCAGCAGCCAAGTATTGGTCGTAAGGGACAGACGCTCCTACGAGCAGTACTTC. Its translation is CASSQVLVVRDRRSYEQYF.

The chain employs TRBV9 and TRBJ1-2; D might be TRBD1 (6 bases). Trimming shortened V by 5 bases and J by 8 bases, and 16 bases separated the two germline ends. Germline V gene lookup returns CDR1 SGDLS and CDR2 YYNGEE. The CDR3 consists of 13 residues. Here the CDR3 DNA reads TGTGCCAGCAGATTAACAGGGTCCGGCGGCTACACCTTC. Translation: CASRLTGSGGYTF.

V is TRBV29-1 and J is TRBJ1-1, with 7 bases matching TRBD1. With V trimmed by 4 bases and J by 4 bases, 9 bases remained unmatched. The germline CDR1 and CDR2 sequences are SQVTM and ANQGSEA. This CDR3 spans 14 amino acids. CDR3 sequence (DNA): TGCAGCGTTGCGAAGACAGGGATCGGCACTGAAGCTTTCTTT. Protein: CSVAKTGIGTEAFF.

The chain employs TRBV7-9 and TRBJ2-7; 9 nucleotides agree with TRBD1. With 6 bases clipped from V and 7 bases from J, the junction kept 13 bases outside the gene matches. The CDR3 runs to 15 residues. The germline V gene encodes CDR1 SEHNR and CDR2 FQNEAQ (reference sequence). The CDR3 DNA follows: TGTGCCAGCAGTCTAGCTGGGGACAGGGCAGAAGAGCAGTACTTC. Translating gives CASSLAGDRAEEQYF. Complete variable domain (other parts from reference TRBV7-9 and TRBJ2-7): DTGVSQNPRHKITKRGQNVTFRCDPISEHNRLYWYRQTLGQGPEFLTYFQNEAQLEKSRLLSDRFSAERPKGSFSTLEIQRTEQGDSAMYLCASSLAGDRAEEQYFGPGTRLTVT.

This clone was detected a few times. The CDR3 region is CASRTIVEAFF. The CDR3, as DNA: TGTGCCAGCAGGACTATAGTTGAAGCTTTCTTT. This chain joins TRBV6-1 and TRBJ1-1; D is unclear. The V end lost 6 bases, the J end lost 7 bases, and 9 bases lay between the germline ends. From germline, CDR1 is MNHNS and CDR2 SASEGT. This CDR3 contains 11 residues.

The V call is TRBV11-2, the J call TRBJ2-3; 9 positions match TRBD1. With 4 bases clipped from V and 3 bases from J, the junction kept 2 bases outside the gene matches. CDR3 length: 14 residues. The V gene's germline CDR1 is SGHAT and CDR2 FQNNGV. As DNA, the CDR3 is TGTGCCAGCAGCTCGGGACAGGGAACAGATACGCAGTATTTT. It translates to CASSSGQGTDTQYF.

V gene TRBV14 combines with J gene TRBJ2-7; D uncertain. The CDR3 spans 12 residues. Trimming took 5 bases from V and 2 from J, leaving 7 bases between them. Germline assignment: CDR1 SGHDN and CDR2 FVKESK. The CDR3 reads CASSATAYEQYF. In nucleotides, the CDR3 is TGTGCCAGCAGCGCCACAGCCTACGAGCAGTACTTC.

Here the CDR3 reads CASSPGTVPYNEQFF. The DNA for the CDR3 is TGTGCCAGCAGCCCCGGGACAGTCCCCTACAATGAGCAGTTCTTC. The V and J genes are TRBV6-5 and TRBJ2-1; 7 nucleotides match TRBD1. Germline-derived CDR1 and CDR2 are MNHEY and SVGAGI. V lost 6 bases, J lost 2 bases, and 7 bases stayed unmatched. The CDR3 length is 15 residues.

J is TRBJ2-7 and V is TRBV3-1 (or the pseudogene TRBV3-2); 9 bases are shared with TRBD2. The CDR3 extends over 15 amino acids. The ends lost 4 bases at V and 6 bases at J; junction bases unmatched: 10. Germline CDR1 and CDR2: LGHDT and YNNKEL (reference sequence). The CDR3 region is CASSPIVASGIEQYF. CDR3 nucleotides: TGTGCCAGCAGCCCTATCGTCGCTAGCGGGATCGAGCAGTACTTC.

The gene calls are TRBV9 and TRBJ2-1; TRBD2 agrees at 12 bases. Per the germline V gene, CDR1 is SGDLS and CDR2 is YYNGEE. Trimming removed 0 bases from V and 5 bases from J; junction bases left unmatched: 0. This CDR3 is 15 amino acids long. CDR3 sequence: CASSVGLAGDNEQFF. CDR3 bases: TGTGCCAGCAGCGTAGGACTAGCGGGGGACAATGAGCAGTTCTTC.

The DNA for the CDR3 is TGTGCCTGCCCCCGTCCCGGGACAGGACTTGAAATAGAAAAACTGTTTTTT. Translating gives CACPRPGTGLEIEKLFF. This chain connects TRBV30 to TRBJ1-4, with 8 positions matching TRBD1. J lost 8 bases, V lost 6 bases, and 20 bases had no gene match. Germline CDR1 and CDR2: GTSNPN and SVGIG (reference sequence). This CDR3 is 17 amino acids long.

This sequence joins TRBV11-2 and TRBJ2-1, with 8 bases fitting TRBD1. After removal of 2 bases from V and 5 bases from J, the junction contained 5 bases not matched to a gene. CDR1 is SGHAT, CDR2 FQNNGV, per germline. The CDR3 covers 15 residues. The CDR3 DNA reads TGTGCCAGCAGCTTACCAGGGGGCCTAAACAATGAGCAGTTCTTC. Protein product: CASSLPGGLNNEQFF.

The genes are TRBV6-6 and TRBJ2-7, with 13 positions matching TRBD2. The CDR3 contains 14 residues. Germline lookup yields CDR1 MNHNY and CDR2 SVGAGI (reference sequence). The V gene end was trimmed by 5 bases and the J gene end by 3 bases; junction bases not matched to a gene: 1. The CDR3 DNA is TGTGCCAGCAGTCGGACTAGCGGGAGCTACGAGCAGTACTTC. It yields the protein CASSRTSGSYEQYF.

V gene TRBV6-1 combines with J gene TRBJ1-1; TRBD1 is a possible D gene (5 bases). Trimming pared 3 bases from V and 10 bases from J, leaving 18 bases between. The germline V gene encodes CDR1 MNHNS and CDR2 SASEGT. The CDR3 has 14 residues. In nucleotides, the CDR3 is TGTGCCAGCAGTGACGCAAGCAGGGTTTTGGTAGCTTTCTTT. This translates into CASSDASRVLVAFF.

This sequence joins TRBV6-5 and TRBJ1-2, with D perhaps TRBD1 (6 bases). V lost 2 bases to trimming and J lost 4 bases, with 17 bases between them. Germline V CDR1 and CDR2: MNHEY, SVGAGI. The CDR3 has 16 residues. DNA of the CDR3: TGTGCCAGCAGTTACGCGGACAGCCTAAGATCCTATGGCTACACCTTC. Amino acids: CASSYADSLRSYGYTF.

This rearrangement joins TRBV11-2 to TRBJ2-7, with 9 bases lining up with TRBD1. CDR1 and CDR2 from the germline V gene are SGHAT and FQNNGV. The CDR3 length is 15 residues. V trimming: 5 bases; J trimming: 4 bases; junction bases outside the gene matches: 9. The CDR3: CASSPRTGAGYEQYF. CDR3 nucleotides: TGTGCCAGCAGCCCCCGGACAGGGGCTGGGTACGAGCAGTACTTC.

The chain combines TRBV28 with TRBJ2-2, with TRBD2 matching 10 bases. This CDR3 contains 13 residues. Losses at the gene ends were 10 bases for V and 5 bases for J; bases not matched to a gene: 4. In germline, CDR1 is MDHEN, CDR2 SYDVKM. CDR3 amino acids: CATLAGATGELFF. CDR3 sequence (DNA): TGTGCCACCCTAGCGGGGGCTACCGGGGAGCTGTTTTTT.

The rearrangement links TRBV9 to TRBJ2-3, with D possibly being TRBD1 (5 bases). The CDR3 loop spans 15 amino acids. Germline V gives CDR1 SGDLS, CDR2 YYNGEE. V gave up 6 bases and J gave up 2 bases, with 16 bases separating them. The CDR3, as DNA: TGTGCCAGCACAGGACAAGCAATTACCACAGATACGCAGTATTTT. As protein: CASTGQAITTDTQYF.

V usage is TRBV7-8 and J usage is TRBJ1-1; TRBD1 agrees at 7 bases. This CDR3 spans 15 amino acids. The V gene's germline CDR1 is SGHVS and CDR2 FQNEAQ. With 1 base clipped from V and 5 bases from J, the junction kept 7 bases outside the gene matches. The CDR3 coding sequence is TGTGCCAGCAGCTTAGTACAGACAGGGCGGACTGAAGCTTTCTTT. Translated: CASSLVQTGRTEAFF. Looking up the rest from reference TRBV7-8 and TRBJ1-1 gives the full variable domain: GAGVSQSPRYKVAKRGQDVALRCDPISGHVSLFWYQQALGQGPEFLTYFQNEAQLDKSGLPSDRFFAERPEGSVSTLKIQRTQQEDSAVYLCASSLVQTGRTEAFFGQGTRLTVV.

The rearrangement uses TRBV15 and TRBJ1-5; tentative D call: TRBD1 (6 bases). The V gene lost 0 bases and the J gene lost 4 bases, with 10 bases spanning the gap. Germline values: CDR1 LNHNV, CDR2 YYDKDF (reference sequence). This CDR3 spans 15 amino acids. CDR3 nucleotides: TGTGCCACCAGCAGAGATAGGACAGAGAATCAGCCCCAGCATTTT. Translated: CATSRDRTENQPQHF.

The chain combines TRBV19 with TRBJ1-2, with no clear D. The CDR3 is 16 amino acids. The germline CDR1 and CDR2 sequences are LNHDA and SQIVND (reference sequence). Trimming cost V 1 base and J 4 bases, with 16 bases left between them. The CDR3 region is CASSIGNPHLGYGYTF. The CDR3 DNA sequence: TGTGCCAGTAGTATAGGAAACCCTCACCTCGGCTATGGCTACACCTTC.

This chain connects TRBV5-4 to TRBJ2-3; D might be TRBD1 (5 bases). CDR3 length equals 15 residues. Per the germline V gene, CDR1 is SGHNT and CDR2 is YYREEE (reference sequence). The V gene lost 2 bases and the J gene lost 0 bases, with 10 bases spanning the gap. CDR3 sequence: CASSFGQGSTDTQYF. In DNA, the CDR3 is TGTGCCAGCAGCTTTGGGCAGGGTAGCACAGATACGCAGTATTTT.

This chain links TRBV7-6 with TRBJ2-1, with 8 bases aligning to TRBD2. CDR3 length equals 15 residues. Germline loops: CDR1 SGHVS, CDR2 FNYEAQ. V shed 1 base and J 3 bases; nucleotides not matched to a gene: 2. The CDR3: CASSLDSGSYNEQFF. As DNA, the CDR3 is TGTGCCAGCAGCTTAGACAGCGGGAGCTACAATGAGCAGTTCTTC.

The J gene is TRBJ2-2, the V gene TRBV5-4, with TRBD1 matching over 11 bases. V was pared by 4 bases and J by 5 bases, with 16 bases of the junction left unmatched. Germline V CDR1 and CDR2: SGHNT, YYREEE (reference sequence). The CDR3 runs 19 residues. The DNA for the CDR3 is TGTGCCAGCAGCCACGAACTAGGGACAGGGGGATTTACAACCGGGGAGCTGTTTTTT. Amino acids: CASSHELGTGGFTTGELFF. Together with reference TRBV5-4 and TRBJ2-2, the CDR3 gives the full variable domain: ETGVTQSPTHLIKTRGQQVTLRCSSQSGHNTVSWYQQALGQGPQFIFQYYREEENGRGNFPPRFSGLQFPNYSSELNVNALELDDSALYLCASSHELGTGGFTTGELFFGEGSRLTVL.